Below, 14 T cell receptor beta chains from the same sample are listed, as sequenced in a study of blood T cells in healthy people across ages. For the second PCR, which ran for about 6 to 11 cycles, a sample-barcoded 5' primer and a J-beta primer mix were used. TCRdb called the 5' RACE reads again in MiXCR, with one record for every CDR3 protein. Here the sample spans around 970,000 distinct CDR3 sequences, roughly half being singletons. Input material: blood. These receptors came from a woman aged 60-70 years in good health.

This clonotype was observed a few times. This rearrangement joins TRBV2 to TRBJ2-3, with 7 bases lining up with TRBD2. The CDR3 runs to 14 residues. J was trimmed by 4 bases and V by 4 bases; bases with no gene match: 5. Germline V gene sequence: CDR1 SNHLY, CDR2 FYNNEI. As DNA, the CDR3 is TGTGCCAGCAGTGCGGGACTACCGCCAGATACGCAGTATTTT. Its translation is CASSAGLPPDTQYF.

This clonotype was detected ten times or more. In DNA, the CDR3 is TGCGCCAGCAGCCAAGAAGTCACAGGGGAAAGTGAGCAGTTCTTC. This translates into CASSQEVTGESEQFF. This chain links TRBV4-1 with TRBJ2-1, with 7 bases that match TRBD1. The germline gives CDR1 MGHRA, CDR2 YSYEKL. The V and J ends lost 0 bases and 9 bases, in that order; junction bases with no gene match: 8. This CDR3 contains 15 residues.

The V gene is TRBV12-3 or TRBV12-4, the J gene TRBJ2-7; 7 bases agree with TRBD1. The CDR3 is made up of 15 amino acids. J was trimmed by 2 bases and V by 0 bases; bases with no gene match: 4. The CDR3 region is CASSLAGQITYEQYF. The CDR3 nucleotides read TGTGCCAGCAGTTTAGCGGGACAGATAACCTACGAGCAGTACTTC.

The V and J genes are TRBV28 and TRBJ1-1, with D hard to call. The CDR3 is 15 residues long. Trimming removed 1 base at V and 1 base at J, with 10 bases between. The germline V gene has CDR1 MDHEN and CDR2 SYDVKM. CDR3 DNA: TGTGCCAGCAGTTTATTTGGCAGGTCGAACACTGAAGCTTTCTTT. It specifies CASSLFGRSNTEAFF.

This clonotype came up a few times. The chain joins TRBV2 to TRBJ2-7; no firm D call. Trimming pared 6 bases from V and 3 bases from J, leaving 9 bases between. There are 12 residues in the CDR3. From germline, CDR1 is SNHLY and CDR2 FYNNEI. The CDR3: CASRILGYEQYF. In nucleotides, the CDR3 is TGTGCCAGCAGGATACTGGGCTACGAGCAGTACTTC.

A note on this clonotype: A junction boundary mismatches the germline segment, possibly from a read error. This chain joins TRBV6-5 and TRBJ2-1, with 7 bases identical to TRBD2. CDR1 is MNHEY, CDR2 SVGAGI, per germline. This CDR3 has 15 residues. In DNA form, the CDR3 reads TGTGCCGGCAGTTACTCATGGCGGGGAGGGAATGAGCAGTTCTTC. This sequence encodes CAGSYSWRGGNEQFF.

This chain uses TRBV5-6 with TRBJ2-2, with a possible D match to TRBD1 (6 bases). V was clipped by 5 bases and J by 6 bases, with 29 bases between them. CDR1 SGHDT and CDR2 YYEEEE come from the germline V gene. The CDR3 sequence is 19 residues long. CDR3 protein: CASSSFLTGHTRPPGELFF. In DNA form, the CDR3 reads TGTGCCAGCAGTTCGTTCCTCACGGGACACACTCGGCCACCCGGGGAGCTGTTTTTT.

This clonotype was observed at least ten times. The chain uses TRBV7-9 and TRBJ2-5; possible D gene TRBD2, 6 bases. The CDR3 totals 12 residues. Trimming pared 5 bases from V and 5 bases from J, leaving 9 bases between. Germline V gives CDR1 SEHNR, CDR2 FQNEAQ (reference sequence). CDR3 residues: CASSQEGETQYF. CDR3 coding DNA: TGTGCCAGCAGCCAGGAGGGGGAGACCCAGTACTTC.

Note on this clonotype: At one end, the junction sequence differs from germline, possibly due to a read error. CDR3 nucleotide sequence: TGTGCCAGCAGTAACTCCCGGACATGGAACGCTGAAGCTTTCTTT. Protein product: CASSNSRTWNAEAFF. The genes are TRBV6-2 or TRBV6-3 and TRBJ1-1, with D possibly matching TRBD1 (5 bases). CDR1 and CDR2 from the germline V gene are MNHEY and SVGEGT. The CDR3 has 15 amino acids.

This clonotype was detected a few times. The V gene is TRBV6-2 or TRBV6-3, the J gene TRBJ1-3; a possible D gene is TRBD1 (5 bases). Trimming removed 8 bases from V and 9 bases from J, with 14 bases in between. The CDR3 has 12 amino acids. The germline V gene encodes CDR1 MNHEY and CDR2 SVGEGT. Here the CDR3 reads CASLTEGITIYF. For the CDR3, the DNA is TGTGCCAGCCTGACAGAGGGGATCACCATATATTTT.

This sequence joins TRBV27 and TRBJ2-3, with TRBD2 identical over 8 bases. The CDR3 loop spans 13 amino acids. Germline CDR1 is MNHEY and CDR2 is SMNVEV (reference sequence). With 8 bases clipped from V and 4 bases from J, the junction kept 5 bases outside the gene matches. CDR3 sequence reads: CASRAGVADTQYF. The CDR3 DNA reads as TGTGCCAGCCGAGCGGGGGTGGCAGATACGCAGTATTTT.

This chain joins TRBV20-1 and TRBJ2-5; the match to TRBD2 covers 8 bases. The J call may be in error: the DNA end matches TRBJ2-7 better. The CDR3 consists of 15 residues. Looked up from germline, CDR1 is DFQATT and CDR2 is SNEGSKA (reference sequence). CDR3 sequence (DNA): TGCAGTGCTAGACCTCCGACTAGCGTATTTTACGAGCAGTACTTC. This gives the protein CSARPPTSVFYEQYF.

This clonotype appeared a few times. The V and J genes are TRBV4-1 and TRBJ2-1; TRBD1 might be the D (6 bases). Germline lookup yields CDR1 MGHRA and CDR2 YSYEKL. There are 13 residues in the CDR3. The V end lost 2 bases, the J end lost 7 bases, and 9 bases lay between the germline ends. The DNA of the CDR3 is TGCGCCAGCAGCCAACAAAGGGGGAATGAGCAGTTCTTC. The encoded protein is CASSQQRGNEQFF.

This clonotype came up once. CDR3 region: CASSSWTGSTDTQYF. DNA of the CDR3: TGTGCCAGCAGTTCGTGGACAGGGAGCACAGATACGCAGTATTTT. The V call is TRBV28, the J call TRBJ2-3; the match to TRBD1 covers 8 bases. Germline lookup yields CDR1 MDHEN and CDR2 SYDVKM. Losses at the gene ends were 4 bases for V and 0 bases for J; bases not matched to a gene: 3. The CDR3 covers 15 residues.